The 26 T cell receptor beta chains below come from one sample, sequenced in a study of cytomegalovirus exposure and HLA in healthy donors. Primers included in the PCR were 60 Vbeta and 13 Jbeta primers. TCRdb's table, derived via immunoSEQ multiplex PCR, lists solely in-frame clones and lacks some. Of about 110,000 clones listed, just over 75% are singletons. Sequencing was carried out using PBMCs. These receptors all stem from a man aged 35 to 55 in good health and CMV-seropositive.

The rearrangement uses TRBV7-2 and TRBJ2-7; 8 bases fit TRBD2. Trimming cost V 4 bases and J 1 base; bases outside gene matches: 12. The germline V gene has CDR1 SGHTA and CDR2 FQGNSA. CDR3 length equals 17 residues. CDR3 loop: CASSSSGGGGISYEQYF. In nucleotides, the CDR3 is TGTGCCAGCAGCTCCTCCGGGGGGGGCGGGATATCCTACGAGCAGTACTTC.

This clone has a handful of counts. The gene calls are TRBV4-3 and TRBJ2-5; TRBD1 aligns across 7 bases. Germline lookup yields CDR1 LGHNA and CDR2 YSLEER. The CDR3 consists of 15 residues. V gave up 4 bases and J gave up 5 bases; unmatched junction bases: 10. CDR3 sequence: CASSRTLDRAETQYF. CDR3 bases: TGCGCCAGCAGCCGGACCCTCGACAGGGCCGAGACCCAGTACTTC.

V usage is TRBV18 and J usage is TRBJ2-2; no reliable D call. The V end was cut by 3 bases, the J end by 3 bases, with 8 bases between. Germline V CDR1 and CDR2: KGHSH, LQKENI. The CDR3 is 14 amino acids. Here the CDR3 DNA reads TGTGCCAGCTCACCCATACAAGACACCGGGGAGCTGTTTTTT. As protein: CASSPIQDTGELFF.

The chain joins TRBV28 to TRBJ2-7, with TRBD1 matching over 7 bases. This CDR3 comprises 13 residues. V lost 7 bases and J lost 3; bases outside the gene matches: 6. Germline assignment: CDR1 MDHEN and CDR2 SYDVKM. CDR3 sequence: CASTFPGGYEQYF. The CDR3 bases are TGTGCCAGCACTTTCCCAGGGGGCTACGAGCAGTACTTC. Supplemented by reference TRBV28 and TRBJ2-7, the full variable domain reads DVKVTQSSRYLVKRTGEKVFLECVQDMDHENMFWYRQDPGLGLRLIYFSYDVKMKEKGDIPEGYSVSREKKERFSLILESASTNQTSMYLCASTFPGGYEQYFGPGTRLTVT.

This clone has only one observation. This rearrangement joins TRBV7-2 to TRBJ1-2; D remains ambiguous. Per germline, CDR1 SGHTA and CDR2 FQGNSA. CDR3 length: 14 amino acids. Trimming pared 1 base from V and 1 base from J, leaving 7 bases between. CDR3 sequence: CASSLDPVNYGYTF. The CDR3 DNA reads TGTGCCAGCAGCTTAGACCCAGTTAACTATGGCTACACCTTC.

This clone was detected once. This chain's CDR3 is CASSLDVFRGGAYEQYF. CDR3 nucleotides: TGTGCCAGCAGCTTAGACGTGTTCCGAGGCGGTGCCTACGAGCAGTACTTC. The V call is TRBV11-2, the J call TRBJ2-7; D gene unclear. The CDR3 has 17 residues. Germline loops: CDR1 SGHAT, CDR2 FQNNGV. V was clipped by 0 bases and J by 2 bases, with 17 bases between them.

The V gene is TRBV19, the J gene TRBJ1-2; TRBD1 is a possible D gene (5 bases). CDR1 is LNHDA, CDR2 SQIVND, per germline (reference sequence). The germline V and J ends were trimmed by 0 bases and 5 bases, with 10 bases remaining between them. The CDR3 length is 14 residues. Here the CDR3 DNA reads TGTGCCAGTAGTATAGATGGGGCGCTGTATGGCTACACCTTC. This translates into CASSIDGALYGYTF. The variable domain in full, completed from reference TRBV19 and TRBJ1-2, reads DGGITQSPKYLFRKEGQNVTLSCEQNLNHDAMYWYRQDPGQGLRLIYYSQIVNDFQKGDIAEGYSVSREKKESFPLTVTSAQKNPTAFYLCASSIDGALYGYTFGSGTRLTVV.

V usage is TRBV7-9 and J usage is TRBJ1-1, with unresolved D. Deletions cut 5 bases from V and 4 bases from J, with 8 bases between. The germline V gene encodes CDR1 SEHNR and CDR2 FQNEAQ (reference sequence). The length of the CDR3 is 12 residues. The CDR3 DNA reads as TGTGCCAGCAGCGTAGGGCTCACTGAAGCTTTCTTT. Translation gives CASSVGLTEAFF.

There are a few counts of this clone. The CDR3 here is CASSLGATNTGELFF. CDR3 bases: TGTGCCAGCAGCTTGGGGGCTACGAACACCGGGGAGCTGTTTTTT. The chain links TRBV11-2 to TRBJ2-2; perhaps TRBD1 as D (6 bases). Germline CDR1 and CDR2: SGHAT and FQNNGV. This CDR3 is built from 15 residues. V was cut by 3 bases and J by 0 bases, with 8 bases left in between.

This clone was counted only a few times. The rearrangement links TRBV9 to TRBJ2-7, with D perhaps matching TRBD1 (5 bases). The V gene lost 7 bases and the J gene lost 7 bases, with 21 bases spanning the gap. The CDR3 spans 14 residues. Germline V gene data show CDR1 as SGDLS and CDR2 as YYNGEE. The CDR3: CASLLGAKRREQYF. The CDR3 DNA is TGTGCCAGCCTCTTAGGGGCCAAGAGGCGGGAGCAGTACTTC.

The J gene is TRBJ2-4, the V gene TRBV28; D is possibly TRBD1 (8 bases). Per the germline V gene, CDR1 is MDHEN and CDR2 is SYDVKM. The CDR3 sequence is 14 residues long. V was trimmed by 5 bases and J by 6 bases, leaving 14 bases between them. CDR3 bases: TGTGCCAGCAGTCCCAACAGGGGGGGAAACATTCAGTACTTC. Protein sequence: CASSPNRGGNIQYF.

The rearrangement joins TRBV28 to TRBJ2-7; possible D gene TRBD2, 5 bases. V lost 3 bases to trimming and J lost 7 bases, with 13 bases between them. CDR3 length: 13 residues. Germline V lookup: CDR1 MDHEN, CDR2 SYDVKM. CDR3 bases: TGTGCCAGCAGTTTTCCCAGAGGGTCGGAGCAGTACTTC. Translated, it gives CASSFPRGSEQYF.

Comment on this clone: Other DNA sequences in the same sample also yield this CDR3. This chain connects TRBV11-2 to TRBJ2-3, with D possibly being TRBD2 (6 bases). Between the trimmed V and J ends, which lost 1 base and 5 bases, there was a span of 7 bases. Germline lookup yields CDR1 SGHAT and CDR2 FQNNGV. There are 13 residues in the CDR3. The CDR3 is CASSLGGLDTQYF. As DNA, the CDR3 is TGTGCCAGCAGCTTAGGGGGACTAGATACGCAGTATTTT. Using reference TRBV11-2 and TRBJ2-3 for the parts outside the CDR3, the full variable domain is EAGVAQSPRYKIIEKRQSVAFWCNPISGHATLYWYQQILGQGPKLLIQFQNNGVVDDSQLPKDRFSAERLKGVDSTLKIQPAKLEDSAVYLCASSLGGLDTQYFGPGTRLTVL.

The CDR3 region is CASSFYRGLTPLHF. CDR3 nucleotide sequence: TGTGCCAGCAGTTTTTACAGGGGGTTGACACCCCTCCACTTT. J is TRBJ1-6 and V is TRBV27; 8 nucleotides match TRBD1. The CDR3 length is 14 residues. V lost 3 bases to trimming and J lost 11 bases; unmatched junction nucleotides: 6. Per germline, CDR1 MNHEY and CDR2 SMNVEV (reference sequence).

CDR3 bases: TGTGCCAGCAAAGCGGGGGTGGGCCGGGAGACCCAGTACTTC. Its protein is CASKAGVGRETQYF. The gene calls are TRBV5-6 and TRBJ2-5, with TRBD2 matching over 8 bases. V lost 6 bases to trimming and J lost 5 bases; unmatched junction nucleotides: 9. Germline-derived CDR1 and CDR2 are SGHDT and YYEEEE. The CDR3 covers 14 residues.

The V call is TRBV6-6, the J call TRBJ1-1; D is undetermined. The CDR3 has 12 residues. From germline, CDR1 is MNHNY and CDR2 SVGAGI (reference sequence). V was cut by 7 bases and J by 4 bases, with 10 bases left in between. The CDR3 is CASILEGTEAFF. CDR3 DNA: TGTGCCAGCATACTGGAGGGCACTGAAGCTTTCTTT.

The gene calls are TRBV27 and TRBJ2-7; 8 bases fit TRBD2. The CDR3 spans 15 residues. Germline CDR1 is MNHEY and CDR2 is SMNVEV (reference sequence). V shed 3 bases, J shed 0 bases, and the junction held 4 bases outside the gene matches. The CDR3 bases are TGTGCCAGCAGTTTGTCAGCGGGAGCCTCCTACGAGCAGTACTTC. It specifies CASSLSAGASYEQYF.

The chain uses TRBV6-4 and TRBJ2-5; D is perhaps TRBD2 (5 bases). Between the trimmed V and J ends, which lost 9 bases and 0 bases, there was a span of 14 bases. The CDR3 is 14 amino acids. Per the germline V gene, CDR1 is MRHNA and CDR2 is SNTAGT. CDR3 sequence reads: CARPAREYQETQYF. The CDR3 DNA reads as TGTGCCAGACCCGCGAGGGAGTACCAAGAGACCCAGTACTTC.

The CDR3 region is CASSLGRGQAEAFF. Written as DNA, the CDR3 is TGTGCCAGCAGCTTAGGGAGGGGGCAGGCTGAAGCTTTCTTT. The V call is TRBV11-1, the J call TRBJ1-1; 7 nucleotides agree with TRBD1. Germline CDR1 reads SGHAT; CDR2 reads FQDESV (reference sequence). This CDR3 has 14 residues. The V segment lost 1 base and the J segment 6 bases; nucleotides outside the gene matches: 5.

This chain connects TRBV27 to TRBJ2-7; 7 bases are shared with TRBD2. The V gene end was trimmed by 2 bases and the J gene end by 2 bases; junction bases not matched to a gene: 3. Germline loops: CDR1 MNHEY, CDR2 SMNVEV (reference sequence). The CDR3 is 14 amino acids. The CDR3 sequence: CASSLGGGTYEQYF. DNA for the CDR3: TGTGCCAGCAGTTTAGGGGGGGGTACCTACGAGCAGTACTTC.

The J gene is TRBJ1-2, the V gene TRBV28; 7 nucleotides agree with TRBD1. The CDR3 runs 11 residues. Losses at the gene ends were 5 bases for V and 10 bases for J; bases not matched to a gene: 4. The germline V gene has CDR1 MDHEN and CDR2 SYDVKM. CDR3 nucleotides: TGTGCCAGCAGTGGGGACAGTGTCTACACCTTC. Its translation is CASSGDSVYTF.

This clone came up a few times. The chain is built from TRBV5-6 and TRBJ2-1; 7 nucleotides line up with TRBD1. The J segment lost 4 bases and the V segment lost 2 bases, leaving 6 bases of the junction unmatched. CDR1 and CDR2 (germline): SGHDT, YYEEEE. This CDR3 region has 15 residues. CDR3 region: CASSLGDREYNEQFF. The CDR3 DNA reads TGTGCCAGCAGCTTAGGAGACAGGGAGTACAATGAGCAGTTCTTC. Drawing the rest from reference TRBV5-6 and TRBJ2-1, the complete variable domain is DAGVTQSPTHLIKTRGQQVTLRCSPKSGHDTVSWYQQALGQGPQFIFQYYEEEERQRGNFPDRFSGHQFPNYSSELNVNALLLGDSALYLCASSLGDREYNEQFFGPGTRLTVL.

The genes are TRBV11-3 and TRBJ2-7; D not certain. Germline-derived CDR1 and CDR2 are SGHNT and YENEEA. CDR3 length: 12 residues. V was trimmed by 3 bases and J by 2 bases, leaving 5 bases between them. The DNA of the CDR3 is TGTGCCAGCAGCTTTAACACCTACGAGCAGTACTTC. Protein sequence: CASSFNTYEQYF. Full variable domain (outside the CDR3, taken from reference TRBV11-3 and TRBJ2-7): EAGVVQSPRYKIIEKKQPVAFWCNPISGHNTLYWYLQNLGQGPELLIRYENEEAVDDSQLPKDRFSAERLKGVDSTLKIQPAELGDSAVYLCASSFNTYEQYFGPGTRLTVT.

The chain couples TRBV30 to TRBJ1-2, with D possibly TRBD1 on 6 matching bases. Looked up from germline, CDR1 is GTSNPN and CDR2 is SVGIG (reference sequence). The V gene lost 0 bases and the J gene lost 4 bases, with 12 bases spanning the gap. The CDR3 runs to 14 residues. CDR3 region: CAWSVRGKGYGYTF. The CDR3 DNA is TGTGCCTGGAGTGTAAGGGGGAAGGGCTATGGCTACACCTTC. Looking up the rest from reference TRBV30 and TRBJ1-2 gives the full variable domain: SQTIHQWPATLVQPVGSPLSLECTVEGTSNPNLYWYRQAAGRGLQLLFYSVGIGQISSEVPQNLSASRPQDRQFILSSKKLLLSDSGFYLCAWSVRGKGYGYTFGSGTRLTVV.

The rearrangement uses TRBV30 and TRBJ1-2; 7 bases line up with TRBD1. J was trimmed by 7 bases and V by 4 bases; bases with no gene match: 9. The germline V gene encodes CDR1 GTSNPN and CDR2 SVGIG (reference sequence). The CDR3 contains 13 residues. The CDR3 here is CAWIAQTGPGYTF. CDR3 bases: TGTGCCTGGATCGCCCAGACAGGGCCTGGCTACACCTTC.

The rearrangement links TRBV19 to TRBJ1-5; D might be TRBD1 (5 bases). The CDR3 totals 16 residues. CDR1 and CDR2 from the germline V gene are LNHDA and SQIVND (reference sequence). Trimming stripped 3 bases from V and 1 base from J, with 13 bases between. DNA for the CDR3: TGTGCCAGTAGTATGACAGCCCCCGGGAGCAATCAGCCCCAGCATTTT. Residues: CASSMTAPGSNQPQHF.